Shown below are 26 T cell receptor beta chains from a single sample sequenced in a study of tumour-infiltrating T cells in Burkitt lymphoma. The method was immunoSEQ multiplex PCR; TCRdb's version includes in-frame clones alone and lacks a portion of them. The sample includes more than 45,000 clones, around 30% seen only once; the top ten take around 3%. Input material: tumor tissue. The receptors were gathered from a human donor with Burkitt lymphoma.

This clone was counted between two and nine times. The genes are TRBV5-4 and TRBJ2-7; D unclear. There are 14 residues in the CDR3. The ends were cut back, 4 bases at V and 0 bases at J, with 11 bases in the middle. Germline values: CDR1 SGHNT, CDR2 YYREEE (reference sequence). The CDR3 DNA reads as TGTGCCAGCAGCCCAACAGAATCCTCCTACGAGCAGTACTTC. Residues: CASSPTESSYEQYF. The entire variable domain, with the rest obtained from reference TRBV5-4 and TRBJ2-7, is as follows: ETGVTQSPTHLIKTRGQQVTLRCSSQSGHNTVSWYQQALGQGPQFIFQYYREEENGRGNFPPRFSGLQFPNYSSELNVNALELDDSALYLCASSPTESSYEQYFGPGTRLTVT.

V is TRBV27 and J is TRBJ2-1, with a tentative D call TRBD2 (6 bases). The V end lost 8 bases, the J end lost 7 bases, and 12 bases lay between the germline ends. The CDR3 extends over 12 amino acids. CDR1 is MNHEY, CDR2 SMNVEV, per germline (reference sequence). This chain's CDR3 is CASGYAGNEQFF. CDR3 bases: TGTGCCAGCGGTTACGCGGGAAATGAGCAGTTCTTC.

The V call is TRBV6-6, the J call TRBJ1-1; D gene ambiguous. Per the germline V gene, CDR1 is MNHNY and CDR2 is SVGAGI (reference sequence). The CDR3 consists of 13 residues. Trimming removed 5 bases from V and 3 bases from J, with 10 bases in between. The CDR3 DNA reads TGTGCCAGCAGTCACCCTTCGGACACTGAAGCTTTCTTT. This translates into CASSHPSDTEAFF.

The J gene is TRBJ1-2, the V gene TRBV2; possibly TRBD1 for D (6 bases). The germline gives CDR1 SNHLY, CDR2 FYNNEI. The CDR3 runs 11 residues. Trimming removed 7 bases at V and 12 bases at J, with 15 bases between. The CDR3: CASTREGQNTF. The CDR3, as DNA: TGTGCCAGCACGCGCGAGGGACAAAACACCTTC.

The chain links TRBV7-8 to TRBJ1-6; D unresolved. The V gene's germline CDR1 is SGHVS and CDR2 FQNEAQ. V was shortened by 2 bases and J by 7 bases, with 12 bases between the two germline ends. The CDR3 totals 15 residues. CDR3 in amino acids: CASSLYGRQNSPLHF. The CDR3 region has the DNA TGTGCCAGCAGCTTATACGGACGGCAGAATTCACCCCTCCACTTT.

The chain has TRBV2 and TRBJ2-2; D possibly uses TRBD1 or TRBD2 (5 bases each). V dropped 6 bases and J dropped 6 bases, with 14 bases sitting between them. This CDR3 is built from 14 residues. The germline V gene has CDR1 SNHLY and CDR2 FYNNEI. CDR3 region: CASRVMQGAGELFF. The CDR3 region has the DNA TGTGCCAGCAGAGTTATGCAGGGAGCCGGGGAGCTGTTTTTT.

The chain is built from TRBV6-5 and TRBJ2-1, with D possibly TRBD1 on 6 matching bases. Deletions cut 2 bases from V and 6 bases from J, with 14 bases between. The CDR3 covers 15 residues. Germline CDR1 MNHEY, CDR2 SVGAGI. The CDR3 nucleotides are TGTGCCAGCAGTTACCGTGGGGGCCCGGGCAATGAGCAGTTCTTC. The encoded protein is CASSYRGGPGNEQFF.

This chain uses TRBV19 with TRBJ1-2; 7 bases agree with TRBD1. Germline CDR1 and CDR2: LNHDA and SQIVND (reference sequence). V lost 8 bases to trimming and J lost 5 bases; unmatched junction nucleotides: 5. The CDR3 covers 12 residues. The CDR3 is CASATGDYGYTF. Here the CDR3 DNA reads TGTGCCAGTGCCACAGGGGATTATGGCTACACCTTC.

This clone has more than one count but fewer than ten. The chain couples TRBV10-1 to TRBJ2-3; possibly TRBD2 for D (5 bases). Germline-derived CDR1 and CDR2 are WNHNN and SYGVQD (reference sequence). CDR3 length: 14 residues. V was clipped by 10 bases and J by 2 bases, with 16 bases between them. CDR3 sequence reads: CATLGGQDTDTQYF. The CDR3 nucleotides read TGCGCCACCCTAGGAGGTCAAGACACAGATACGCAGTATTTT.

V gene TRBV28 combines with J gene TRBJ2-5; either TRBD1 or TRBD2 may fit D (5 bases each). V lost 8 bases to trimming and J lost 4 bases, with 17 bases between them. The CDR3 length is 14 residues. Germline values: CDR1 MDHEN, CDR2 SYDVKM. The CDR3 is CASGIPGRGETQYF. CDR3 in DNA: TGTGCCAGCGGTATACCGGGACGAGGAGAGACCCAGTACTTC. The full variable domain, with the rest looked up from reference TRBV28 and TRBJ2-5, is DVKVTQSSRYLVKRTGEKVFLECVQDMDHENMFWYRQDPGLGLRLIYFSYDVKMKEKGDIPEGYSVSREKKERFSLILESASTNQTSMYLCASGIPGRGETQYFGPGTRLLVL.

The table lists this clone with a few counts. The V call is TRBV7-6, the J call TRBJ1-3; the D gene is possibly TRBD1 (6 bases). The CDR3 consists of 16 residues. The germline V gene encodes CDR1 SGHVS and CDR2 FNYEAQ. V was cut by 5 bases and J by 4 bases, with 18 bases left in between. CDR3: CASSLNSGVGGNTIYF. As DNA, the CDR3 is TGTGCCAGCAGCCTCAACTCAGGGGTTGGGGGAAACACCATATATTTT.

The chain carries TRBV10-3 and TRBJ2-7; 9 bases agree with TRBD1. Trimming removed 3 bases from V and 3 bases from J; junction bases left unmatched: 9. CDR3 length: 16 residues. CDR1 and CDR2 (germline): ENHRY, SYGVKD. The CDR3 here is CAISDGSGTGSYEQYF. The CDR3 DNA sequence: TGTGCCATCAGTGATGGATCCGGGACAGGGAGCTACGAGCAGTACTTC.

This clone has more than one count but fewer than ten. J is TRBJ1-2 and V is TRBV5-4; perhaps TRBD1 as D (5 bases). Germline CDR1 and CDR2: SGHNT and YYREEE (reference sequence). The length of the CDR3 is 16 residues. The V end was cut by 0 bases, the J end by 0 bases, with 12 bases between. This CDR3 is CASSLVPTEANYGYTF. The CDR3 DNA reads TGTGCCAGCAGCTTGGTTCCGACAGAGGCTAACTATGGCTACACCTTC.

CDR3 in amino acids: CASSQIQGGDTGELFF. Written as DNA, the CDR3 is TGTGCCAGCAGCCAGATACAGGGAGGGGACACCGGGGAGCTGTTTTTT. The chain is built from TRBV5-4 and TRBJ2-2; D perhaps matches TRBD2 (7 bases). The CDR3 is 16 amino acids. Germline loops: CDR1 SGHNT, CDR2 YYREEE (reference sequence). Trimming stripped 4 bases from V and 3 bases from J, with 16 bases between. Supplemented by reference TRBV5-4 and TRBJ2-2, the full variable domain reads ETGVTQSPTHLIKTRGQQVTLRCSSQSGHNTVSWYQQALGQGPQFIFQYYREEENGRGNFPPRFSGLQFPNYSSELNVNALELDDSALYLCASSQIQGGDTGELFFGEGSRLTVL.

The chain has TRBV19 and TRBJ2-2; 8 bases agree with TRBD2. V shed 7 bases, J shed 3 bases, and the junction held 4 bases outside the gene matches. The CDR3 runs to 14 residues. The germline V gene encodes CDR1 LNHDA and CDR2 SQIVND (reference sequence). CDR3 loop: CASKERGYTGELFF. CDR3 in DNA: TGTGCCAGTAAGGAGCGGGGGTACACCGGGGAGCTGTTTTTT.

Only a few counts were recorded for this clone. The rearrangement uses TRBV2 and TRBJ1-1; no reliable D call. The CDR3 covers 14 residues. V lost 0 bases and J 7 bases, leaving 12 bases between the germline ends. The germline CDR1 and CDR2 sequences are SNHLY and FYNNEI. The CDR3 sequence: CASSEAVQSYEAFF. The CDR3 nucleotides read TGTGCCAGCAGTGAAGCGGTACAGAGCTATGAAGCTTTCTTT.

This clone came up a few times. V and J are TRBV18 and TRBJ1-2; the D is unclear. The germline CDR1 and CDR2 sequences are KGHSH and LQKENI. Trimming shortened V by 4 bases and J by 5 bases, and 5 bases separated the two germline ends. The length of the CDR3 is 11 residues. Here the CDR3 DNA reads TGTGCCAGCTCACTGGCTTATGGCTACACCTTC. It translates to CASSLAYGYTF.

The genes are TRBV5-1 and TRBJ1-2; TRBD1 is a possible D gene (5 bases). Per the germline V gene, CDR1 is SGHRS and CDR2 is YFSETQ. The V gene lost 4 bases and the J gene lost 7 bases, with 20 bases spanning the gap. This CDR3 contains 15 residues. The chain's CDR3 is CASSLNDSPLGGYTF. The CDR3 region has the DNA TGCGCCAGCAGCCTTAACGACAGTCCCCTAGGTGGCTACACCTTC.

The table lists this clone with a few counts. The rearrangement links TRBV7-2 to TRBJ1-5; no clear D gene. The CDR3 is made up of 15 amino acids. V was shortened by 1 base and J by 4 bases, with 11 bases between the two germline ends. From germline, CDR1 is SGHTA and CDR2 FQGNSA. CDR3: CASSLDRQPNQPQHF. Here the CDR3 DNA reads TGTGCCAGCAGCTTAGACAGACAACCTAATCAGCCCCAGCATTTT.

The CDR3 nucleotides are TGTGCCAGCAGCTCTTATAACAATGAGCAGTTCTTC. This encodes CASSSYNNEQFF. V is TRBV7-2 and J is TRBJ2-1; unclear D gene. There are 12 residues in the CDR3. Germline V lookup: CDR1 SGHTA, CDR2 FQGNSA. The V and J ends lost 4 bases and 5 bases respectively, with 6 bases between them. Full variable domain (outside the CDR3, taken from reference TRBV7-2 and TRBJ2-1): GAGVSQSPSNKVTEKGKDVELRCDPISGHTALYWYRQSLGQGLEFLIYFQGNSAPDKSGLPSDRFSAERTGGSVSTLTIQRTQQEDSAVYLCASSSYNNEQFFGPGTRLTVL.

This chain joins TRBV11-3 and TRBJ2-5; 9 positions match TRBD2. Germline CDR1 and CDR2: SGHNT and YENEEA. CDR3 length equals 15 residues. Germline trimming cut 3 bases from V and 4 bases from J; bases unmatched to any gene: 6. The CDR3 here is CASSFGSGGGETQYF. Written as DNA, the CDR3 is TGTGCCAGCAGCTTTGGTAGCGGGGGTGGAGAGACCCAGTACTTC.

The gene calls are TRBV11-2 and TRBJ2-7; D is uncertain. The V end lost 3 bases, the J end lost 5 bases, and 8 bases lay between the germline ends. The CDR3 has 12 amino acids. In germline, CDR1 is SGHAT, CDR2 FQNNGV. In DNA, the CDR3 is TGTGCCAGCAGCTTTATCAGTAACGAGCAGTACTTC. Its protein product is CASSFISNEQYF.

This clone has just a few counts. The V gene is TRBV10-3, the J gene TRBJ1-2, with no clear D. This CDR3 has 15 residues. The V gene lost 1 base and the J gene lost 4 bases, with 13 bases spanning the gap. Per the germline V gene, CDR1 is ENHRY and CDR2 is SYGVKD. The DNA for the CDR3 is TGTGCCATCAGTGAGTTTCAAAACGGGGTCTATGGCTACACCTTC. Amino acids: CAISEFQNGVYGYTF.

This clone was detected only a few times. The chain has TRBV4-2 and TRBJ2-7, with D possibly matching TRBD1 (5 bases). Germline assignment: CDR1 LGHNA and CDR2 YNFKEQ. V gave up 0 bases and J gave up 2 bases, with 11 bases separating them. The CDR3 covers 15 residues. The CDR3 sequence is CASSQEGRWAYEQYF. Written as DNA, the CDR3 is TGTGCCAGCAGCCAAGAGGGGCGCTGGGCCTACGAGCAGTACTTC.

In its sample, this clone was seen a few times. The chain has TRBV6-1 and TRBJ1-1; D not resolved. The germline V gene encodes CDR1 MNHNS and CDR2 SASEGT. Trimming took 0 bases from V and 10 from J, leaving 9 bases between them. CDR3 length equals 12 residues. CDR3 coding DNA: TGTGCCAGCAGTGAAGCGAGGACGAGAGCTTTCTTT. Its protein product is CASSEARTRAFF.

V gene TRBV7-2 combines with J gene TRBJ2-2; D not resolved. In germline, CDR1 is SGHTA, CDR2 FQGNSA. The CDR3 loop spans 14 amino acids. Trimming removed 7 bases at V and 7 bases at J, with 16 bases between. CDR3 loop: CASNPGLVGGELFF. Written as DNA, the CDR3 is TGTGCCAGCAACCCGGGTTTGGTAGGCGGGGAGCTGTTTTTT.